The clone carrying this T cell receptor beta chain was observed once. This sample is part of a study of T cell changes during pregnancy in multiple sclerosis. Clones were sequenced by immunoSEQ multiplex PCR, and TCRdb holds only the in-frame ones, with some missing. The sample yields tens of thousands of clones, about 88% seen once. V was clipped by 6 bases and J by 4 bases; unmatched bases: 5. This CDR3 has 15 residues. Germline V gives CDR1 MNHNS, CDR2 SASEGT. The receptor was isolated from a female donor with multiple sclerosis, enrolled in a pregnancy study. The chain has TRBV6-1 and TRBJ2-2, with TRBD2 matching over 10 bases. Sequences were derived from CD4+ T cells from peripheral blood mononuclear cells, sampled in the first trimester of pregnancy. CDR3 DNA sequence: TGTGCCAGCAGGGTTAGCGGGAGGTCCACCGGGGAGCTGTTTTTT. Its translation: CASRVSGRSTGELFF.